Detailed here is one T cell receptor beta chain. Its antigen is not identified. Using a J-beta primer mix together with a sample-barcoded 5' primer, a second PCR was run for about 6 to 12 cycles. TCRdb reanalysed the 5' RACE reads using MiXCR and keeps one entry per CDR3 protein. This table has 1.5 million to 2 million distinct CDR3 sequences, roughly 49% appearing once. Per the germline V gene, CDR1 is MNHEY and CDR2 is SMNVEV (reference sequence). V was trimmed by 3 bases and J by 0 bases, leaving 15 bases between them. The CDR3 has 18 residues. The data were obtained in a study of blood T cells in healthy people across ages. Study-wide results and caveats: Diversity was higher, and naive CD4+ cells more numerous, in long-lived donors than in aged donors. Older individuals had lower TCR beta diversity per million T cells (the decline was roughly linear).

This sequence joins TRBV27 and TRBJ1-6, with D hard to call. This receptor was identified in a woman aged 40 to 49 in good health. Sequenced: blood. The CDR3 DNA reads TGTGCCAGCAGTTTTTTTGCGGGCCCTAGCTCCTATAATTCACCCCTCCACTTT. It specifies CASSFFAGPSSYNSPLHF.